This TCR beta chain was captured by sequencing in a study of blood T cell repertoires in COVID-19. Study as a whole: The cDNA or gDNA used as material had been derived from T cells, B-cell-depleted T cells, or PBMCs.

With respect to this clone: The identical CDR3 is also encoded by other nucleotide sequences in the sample.

The table came from immunoSEQ multiplex PCR; TCRdb's copy has only in-frame clones and leaves some out. This table holds more than 200,000 clones, around 87% found once. The J segment lost 6 bases and the V segment lost 2 bases, leaving 6 bases of the junction unmatched. Germline CDR1 is MNHEY and CDR2 is SVGAGI. The CDR3 length is 14 residues. Seattle enrolled patients during active infection and tracked them longitudinally. The sequencing input was peripheral blood. The chain carries TRBV6-5 and TRBJ2-7, with TRBD1 identical over 8 bases. This TCR was sampled from a woman aged 60-75 years with COVID-19, enrolled during active disease. The CDR3 loop is CASSYSRGRGEQYF. DNA for the CDR3: TGTGCCAGCAGTTACAGCAGGGGGCGCGGCGAGCAGTACTTC.